These 3 T cell receptor beta chains originate from one sample sequenced in a study of monozygotic twins with inflammatory bowel disease. From the 5' RACE reads, TCRdb lists one entry per CDR3 protein and no DNA. The table for this sample gives 350,000 to 550,000 distinct CDR3 sequences. The sequencing sample was made of blood. Every receptor here comes from a human donor with ulcerative colitis or Crohn's disease, or a healthy co-twin of an affected twin (not recorded which).

The rearrangement uses TRBV6-5 and TRBJ2-3; absent DNA, TCRdb's TRBD1 call cannot be checked. Germline V gives CDR1 MNHEY, CDR2 SVGAGI. This CDR3 comprises 16 residues. This chain's CDR3 is CASSYSGTGGTDTQYF.

V and J are TRBV6-2 or TRBV6-3 and TRBJ1-5. Per the germline V gene, CDR1 is MNHEY and CDR2 is SVGEGT. The CDR3 totals 11 residues. CDR3 residues: CASSYPQPQHF.

The V and J genes are TRBV6-2 or TRBV6-3 and TRBJ2-4. Per germline, CDR1 MNHEY and CDR2 SVGEGT. The CDR3 has 13 residues. CDR3 protein: CASRRAAKNMQYF.